This T cell receptor (beta chain) is drawn from a study of technical replicates of blood from a few donors. Sequencing used immunoSEQ multiplex PCR; TCRdb keeps in-frame clones, though not all of them. The sample carries more than 75,000 clones, approximately 96% recorded once. The CDR3 is 15 amino acids. Losses at the gene ends were 1 base for V and 6 bases for J; bases not matched to a gene: 4. Germline V gene data show CDR1 as SGDLS and CDR2 as YYNGEE. This clone was found once. Material: T cells isolated from PBMCs. V and J are TRBV9 and TRBJ2-3; 11 bases are shared with TRBD2. The clonotype was recovered from a human donor in good health. This CDR3 is CASSVIAGGLDTQYF. As DNA, the CDR3 is TGTGCCAGCAGCGTAATAGCGGGGGGGCTCGATACGCAGTATTTT.